This T cell receptor (beta chain) was recovered during a study of blood T cell repertoires in COVID-19. Source study methods: From reference gene primer amplification, estimates of nucleated cell counts were derived. Using immunoSEQ multiplex PCR, the repertoire was profiled, and TCRdb retains in-frame clones only, with some absent. V and J calls and clone size are copied from that table; D and trimming were computed from the DNA. The sample includes approximately 150,000 clones, around 78% of them seen just once. Germline V lookup: CDR1 LGHDT, CDR2 YNNKEL (reference sequence). Unmatched junction bases numbered 3, after V lost 0 bases and J lost 8 bases. This CDR3 region has 15 residues.

This rearrangement joins TRBV3-1 (or the pseudogene TRBV3-2) to TRBJ2-1; 11 bases fit TRBD2. Source material: peripheral blood. The TCR comes from a woman in her fifties or sixties with acute or convalescent COVID-19. In DNA form, the CDR3 reads TGTGCCAGCAGCCAAGAAGGACTAGCGGGCGATGAGCAGTTCTTC. This codes for CASSQEGLAGDEQFF.